Here is one TCR beta chain with its context. Amplification of TCR beta CDR3 regions used RNA as the template. The TCR CDR3 first-round RT-PCR relied on the HTBI primer set. TCRdb used MiXCR to reprocess the multiplex PCR reads, holding one entry per CDR3 protein. The profile covers under 500,000 distinct CDR3 sequences, with around an eighth appearing a single time and around 27% taken by the ten largest. The data derive from a study of T cells in Graves' hyperthyroidism and ophthalmopathy. Germline lookup yields CDR1 KGHDR and CDR2 SFDVKD. V gave up 4 bases and J gave up 1 base, with 6 bases separating them. The CDR3 length is 13 residues.

The sequence was obtained from a man aged 50-59 years with Graves' ophthalmopathy. This chain links TRBV24-1 with TRBJ1-1; D is undetermined. The sequenced sample was blood. The CDR3 reads CATSEGWNTEAFF. Written as DNA, the CDR3 is TGTGCCACCAGTGAAGGATGGAACACTGAAGCTTTCTTT.